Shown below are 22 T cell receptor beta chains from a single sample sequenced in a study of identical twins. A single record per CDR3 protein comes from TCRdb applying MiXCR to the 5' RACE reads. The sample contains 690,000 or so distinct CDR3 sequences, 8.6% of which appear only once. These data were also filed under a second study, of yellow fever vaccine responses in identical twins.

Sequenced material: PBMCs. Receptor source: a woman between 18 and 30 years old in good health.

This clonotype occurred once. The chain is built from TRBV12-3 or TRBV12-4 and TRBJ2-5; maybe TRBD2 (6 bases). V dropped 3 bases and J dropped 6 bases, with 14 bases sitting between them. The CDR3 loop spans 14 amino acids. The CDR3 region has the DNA TGTGCCAGCAGTTTTTTTGGCGGGGTGAAGACCCAGTACTTC. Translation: CASSFFGGVKTQYF.

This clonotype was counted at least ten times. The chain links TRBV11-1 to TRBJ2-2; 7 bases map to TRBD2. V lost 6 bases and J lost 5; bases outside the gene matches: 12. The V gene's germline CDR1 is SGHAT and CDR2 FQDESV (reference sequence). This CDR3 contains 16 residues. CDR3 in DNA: TGTGCCAGCAGGCCCAGCGGGACTGGCCAAACCGGGGAGCTGTTTTTT. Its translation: CASRPSGTGQTGELFF.

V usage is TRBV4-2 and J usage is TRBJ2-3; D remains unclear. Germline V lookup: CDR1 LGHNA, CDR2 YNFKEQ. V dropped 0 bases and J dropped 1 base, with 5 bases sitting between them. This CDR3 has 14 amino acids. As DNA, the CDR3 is TGTGCCAGCAGCCAAGAATTGCGCACAGATACGCAGTATTTT. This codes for CASSQELRTDTQYF.

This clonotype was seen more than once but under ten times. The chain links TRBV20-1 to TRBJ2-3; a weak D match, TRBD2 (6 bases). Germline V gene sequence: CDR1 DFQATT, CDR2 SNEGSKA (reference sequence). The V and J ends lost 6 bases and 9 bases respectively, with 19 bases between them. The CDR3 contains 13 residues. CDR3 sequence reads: CSARIRGGVTQYF. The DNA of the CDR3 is TGCAGTGCCCGAATCCGCGGAGGGGTAACGCAGTATTTT.

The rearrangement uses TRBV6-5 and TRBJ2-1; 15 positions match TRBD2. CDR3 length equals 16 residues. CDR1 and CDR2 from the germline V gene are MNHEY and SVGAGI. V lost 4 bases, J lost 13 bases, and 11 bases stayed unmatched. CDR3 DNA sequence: TGTGCCAGCAGTTCCGCCCTGGGACTAGCGGGGGGTAACCAGTTCTTC. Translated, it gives CASSSALGLAGGNQFF.

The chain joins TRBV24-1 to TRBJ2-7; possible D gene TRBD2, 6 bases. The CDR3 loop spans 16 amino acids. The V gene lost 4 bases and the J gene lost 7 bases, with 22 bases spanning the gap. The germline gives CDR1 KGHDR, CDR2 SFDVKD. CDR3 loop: CATSDGGRGGAREQYF. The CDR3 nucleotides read TGTGCCACCAGTGACGGAGGGCGGGGAGGCGCGCGGGAGCAGTACTTC.

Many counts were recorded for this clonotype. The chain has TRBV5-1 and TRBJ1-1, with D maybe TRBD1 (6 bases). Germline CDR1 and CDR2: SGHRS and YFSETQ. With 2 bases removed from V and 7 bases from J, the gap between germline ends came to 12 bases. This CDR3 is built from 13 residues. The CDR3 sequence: CASSLRGALEAFF. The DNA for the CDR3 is TGCGCCAGCAGCTTAAGGGGGGCTCTTGAAGCTTTCTTT. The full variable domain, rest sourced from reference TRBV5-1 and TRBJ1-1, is KAGVTQTPRYLIKTRGQQVTLSCSPISGHRSVSWYQQTPGQGLQFLFEYFSETQRNKGNFPGRFSGRQFSNSRSEMNVSTLELGDSALYLCASSLRGALEAFFGQGTRLTVV.

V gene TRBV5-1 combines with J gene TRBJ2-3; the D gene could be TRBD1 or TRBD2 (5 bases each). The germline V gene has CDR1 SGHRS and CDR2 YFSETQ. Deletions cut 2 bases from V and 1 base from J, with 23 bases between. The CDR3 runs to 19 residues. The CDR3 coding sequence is TGCGCCAGCAGCTTACGACATCCTCGGGACGGAATACGCACAGATACGCAGTATTTT. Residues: CASSLRHPRDGIRTDTQYF.

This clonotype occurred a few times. CDR3 bases: TGCAGTGCTAGAGACATCGACAGGGCGAACACCGGGGAGCTGTTTTTT. This translates into CSARDIDRANTGELFF. The chain combines TRBV20-1 with TRBJ2-2, with TRBD1 matching over 7 bases. CDR3 length: 16 amino acids. Losses at the gene ends were 0 bases for V and 0 bases for J; bases not matched to a gene: 4. The germline V gene has CDR1 DFQATT and CDR2 SNEGSKA (reference sequence).

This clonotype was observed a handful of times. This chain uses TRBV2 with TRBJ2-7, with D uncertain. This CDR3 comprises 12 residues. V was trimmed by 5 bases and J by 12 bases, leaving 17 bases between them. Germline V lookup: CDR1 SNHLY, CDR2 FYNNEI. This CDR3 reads CASSIIPERPYF. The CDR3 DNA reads TGTGCCAGCAGTATCATCCCCGAGCGTCCGTACTTC. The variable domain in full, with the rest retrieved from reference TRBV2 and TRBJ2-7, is EPEVTQTPSHQVTQMGQEVILRCVPISNHLYFYWYRQILGQKVEFLVSFYNNEISEKSEIFDDQFSVERPDGSNFTLKIRSTKLEDSAMYFCASSIIPERPYFGPGTRLTVT.

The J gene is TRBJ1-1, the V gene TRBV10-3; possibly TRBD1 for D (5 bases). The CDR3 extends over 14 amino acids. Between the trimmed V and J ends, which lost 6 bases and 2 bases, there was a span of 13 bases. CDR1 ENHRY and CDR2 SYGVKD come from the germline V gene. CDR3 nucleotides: TGTGCCATCAGGGAGGGACCGATAAACACTGAAGCTTTCTTT. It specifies CAIREGPINTEAFF.

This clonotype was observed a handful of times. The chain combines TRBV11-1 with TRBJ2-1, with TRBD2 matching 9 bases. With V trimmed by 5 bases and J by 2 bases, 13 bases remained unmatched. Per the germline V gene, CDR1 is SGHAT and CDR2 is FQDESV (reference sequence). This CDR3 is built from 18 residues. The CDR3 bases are TGTGCCAGCAGCACCACCCTCCAGCGGGAGGTAGCCTACAATGAGCAGTTCTTC. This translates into CASSTTLQREVAYNEQFF.

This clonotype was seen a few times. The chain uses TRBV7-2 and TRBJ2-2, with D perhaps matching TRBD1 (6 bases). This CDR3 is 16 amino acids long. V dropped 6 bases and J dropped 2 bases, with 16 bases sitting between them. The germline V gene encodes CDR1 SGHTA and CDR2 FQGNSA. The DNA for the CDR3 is TGTGCCAGCAGTTTACAGGGCGCGGCAAACACCGGGGAGCTGTTTTTT. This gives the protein CASSLQGAANTGELFF. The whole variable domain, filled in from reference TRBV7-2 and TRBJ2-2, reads GAGVSQSPSNKVTEKGKDVELRCDPISGHTALYWYRQSLGQGLEFLIYFQGNSAPDKSGLPSDRFSAERTGGSVSTLTIQRTQQEDSAVYLCASSLQGAANTGELFFGEGSRLTVL.

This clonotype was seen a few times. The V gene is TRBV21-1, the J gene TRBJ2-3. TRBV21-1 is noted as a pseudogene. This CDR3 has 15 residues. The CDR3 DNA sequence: TGTGCCAGCAGCAACCTAAAATGCAGGACAGATACGCAGTATTTT. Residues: CASSNLKCRTDTQYF.

CDR3 sequence reads: CASSWGQGAEETQYF. The CDR3 DNA follows: TGTGCCAGCAGTTGGGGACAGGGGGCGGAAGAGACCCAGTACTTC. The genes are TRBV12-3 or TRBV12-4 and TRBJ2-5, with TRBD1 identical over 12 bases. Losses at the gene ends were 4 bases for V and 3 bases for J; bases not matched to a gene: 3. The CDR3 consists of 15 residues.

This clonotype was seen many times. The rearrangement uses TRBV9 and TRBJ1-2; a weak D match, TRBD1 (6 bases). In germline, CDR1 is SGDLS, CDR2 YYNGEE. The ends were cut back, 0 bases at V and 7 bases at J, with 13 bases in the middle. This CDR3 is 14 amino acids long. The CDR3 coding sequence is TGTGCCAGCAGCGTAGCTGTCGGGGGCGTTGGCTACACCTTC. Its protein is CASSVAVGGVGYTF.

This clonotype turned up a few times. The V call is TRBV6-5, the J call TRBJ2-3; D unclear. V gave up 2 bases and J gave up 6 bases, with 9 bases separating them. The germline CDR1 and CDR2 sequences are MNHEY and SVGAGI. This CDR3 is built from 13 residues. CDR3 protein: CASSYPLEDTQYF. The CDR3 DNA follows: TGTGCCAGCAGTTACCCGTTAGAGGATACGCAGTATTTT.

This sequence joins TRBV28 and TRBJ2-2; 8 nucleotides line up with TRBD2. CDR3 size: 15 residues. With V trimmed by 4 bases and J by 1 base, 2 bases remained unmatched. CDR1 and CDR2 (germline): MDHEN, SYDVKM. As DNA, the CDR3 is TGTGCCAGCAGTTGGACTAGCTTGAACACCGGGGAGCTGTTTTTT. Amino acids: CASSWTSLNTGELFF.

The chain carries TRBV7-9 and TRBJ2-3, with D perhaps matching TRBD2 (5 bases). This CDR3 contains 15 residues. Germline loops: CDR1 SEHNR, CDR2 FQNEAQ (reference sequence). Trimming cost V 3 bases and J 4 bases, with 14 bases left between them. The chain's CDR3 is CASSFAGLEADTQYF. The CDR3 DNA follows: TGTGCCAGCAGCTTTGCGGGTTTGGAAGCAGATACGCAGTATTTT.

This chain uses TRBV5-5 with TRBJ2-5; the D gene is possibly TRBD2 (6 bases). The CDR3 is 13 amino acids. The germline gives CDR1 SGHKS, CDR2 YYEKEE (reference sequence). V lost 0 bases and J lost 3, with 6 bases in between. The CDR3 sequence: CASSLGTKETQYF. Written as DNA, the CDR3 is TGTGCCAGCAGCTTGGGGACTAAAGAGACCCAGTACTTC.

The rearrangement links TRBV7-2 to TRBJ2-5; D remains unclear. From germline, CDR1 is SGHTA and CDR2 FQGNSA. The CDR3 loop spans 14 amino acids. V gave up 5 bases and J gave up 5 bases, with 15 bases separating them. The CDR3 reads CASSGPRAWETQYF. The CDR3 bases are TGTGCCAGCAGCGGCCCCCGGGCTTGGGAGACCCAGTACTTC.

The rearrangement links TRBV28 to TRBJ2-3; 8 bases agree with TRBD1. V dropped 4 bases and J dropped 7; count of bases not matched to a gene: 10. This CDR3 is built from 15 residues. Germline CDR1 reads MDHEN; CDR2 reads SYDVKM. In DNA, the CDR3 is TGTGCCAGCAGTTCCGGACAGGGAGGCCTCAATACGCAGTATTTT. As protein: CASSSGQGGLNTQYF.